The rows below give T cell receptor beta chains drawn from one sample of a study of cytomegalovirus exposure and HLA in healthy donors. Clones were sequenced by immunoSEQ multiplex PCR, and TCRdb holds only the in-frame ones, with some missing. The sample table includes over 75,000 clones. Sequencing was performed on PBMCs. Receptors were obtained from a girl aged 10-17 years in good health and CMV-seropositive. CDR3s include the opening cysteine and the closing phenylalanine or tryptophan. The order of the fields is V gene, J gene, CDR3 protein.

TRBV15	TRBJ1-2	CATSENSLLNGYTF
TRBV28	TRBJ2-1	CASSFEGAGHEQFF
TRBV9	TRBJ1-3	CASSPSQGHGSGNTIYF
TRBV9	TRBJ1-4	CASSVTGTGYEKLFF
TRBV18	TRBJ2-7	CASSPGVVDEQYF
TRBV12-5	TRBJ1-4	CASGAGTGGEKLFF
TRBV5-1	TRBJ2-3	CASCPSGGPYTQYF
TRBV5-1	TRBJ2-5	CASSLEGAGGPETQYF
TRBV7-2	TRBJ2-2	CASSPGLAGPETGELFF
TRBV30	TRBJ1-5	CACRDRGLSLGDNQPQHF
TRBV7-9	TRBJ1-4	CASSLGGRGLLNEKLFF
TRBV13	TRBJ2-7	CASSQQTSQGGEQYF
TRBV28	TRBJ2-1	CASSLWPGGRNDEQFF
TRBV7-3	TRBJ1-1	CASSLQENTEAFF
TRBV25-1	TRBJ2-3	CASSGTPSAGLGRGPQYF
TRBV21-1	TRBJ1-6	CASTLTGQVNSPLHF
TRBV7-9	TRBJ1-1	CASSLGGRTNTEAFF
TRBV9	TRBJ2-5	CASSALAEQETQYF
TRBV25-1	TRBJ1-5	CASSGTESNQPQHF
TRBV7-9	TRBJ1-5	CASSKGQGYNQPQHF
TRBV11-2	TRBJ2-7	CASSRDRAYEQYF
TRBV7-2	TRBJ1-4	CASSSPAGTAEKLFF
TRBV7-3	TRBJ1-1	CASSHALSTEAFF
TRBV28	TRBJ1-2	CARTYAPGQGTTKSKVHYGYTF
TRBV10-3	TRBJ2-3	CAISEVVGPTDTQYF
TRBV4-3	TRBJ2-1	CASSQERAGVDNEQFF
TRBV2	TRBJ1-5	CASSAGTGNQPQHF
TRBV13	TRBJ2-5	CASSFRGELQETQYF
TRBV20-1	TRBJ2-3	CSATSTDTQYF
TRBV30	TRBJ1-1	CAWSNTGTYTEAFF
TRBV9	TRBJ1-4	CASSVGPGINEKLFF
TRBV7-6	TRBJ1-4	CASSLSVGRGFGKLFF
TRBV11-3	TRBJ2-3	CASSLQGATDTQYF
TRBV6-4	TRBJ1-2	CSRMYGYTF
TRBV19	TRBJ2-1	CASIPDSNNEQFF
TRBV19	TRBJ1-5	CASSIDLYGVQPQHF
TRBV14	TRBJ2-2	CASSQEGTGGVLTGELFF
TRBV11-2	TRBJ2-2	CASSTPPGHLNTGELFF
TRBV4-1	TRBJ1-1	CASSMDRMSTEAFF
TRBV4-2	TRBJ2-3	CASSQEASGGIDTQYF
TRBV5-1	TRBJ2-3	CASSLATGGNTQYF
TRBV19	TRBJ2-3	CASSRGLAGDTDTQYF
TRBV30	TRBJ1-2	CAWSLGGTASLYGYTF
TRBV27	TRBJ2-7	CASSWDGGTYEQYF
TRBV6-6	TRBJ2-7	CASSSTSGGSYEQYF
TRBV19	TRBJ2-3	CASSNRDRGPTDKQYF